The TCR beta chain under discussion was sequenced for a study of control samples from healthy donors and cancer patients. The J segment lost 6 bases and the V segment lost 3 bases, leaving 11 bases of the junction unmatched. The germline V gene encodes CDR1 LNHDA and CDR2 SQIVND (reference sequence). CDR3 size: 16 residues. The data were produced by immunoSEQ multiplex PCR, yet TCRdb's version contains in-frame clones alone and is incomplete. The table includes 150,000 to 200,000 clones, around nine tenths detected once. The V call is TRBV19, the J call TRBJ1-5, with TRBD1 matching 7 bases. The sample comprised blood. The source of this sequence is a man aged 30-40 years in good health. The CDR3 DNA sequence: TGTGCCAGTAGTATTACCAGGGGGAGACCTAGTCAGCCCCAGCATTTT. Protein sequence: CASSITRGRPSQPQHF.